This passage covers 2 T cell receptor beta chains from one sample sequenced in a study of shared clonotypes between healthy human individuals. TCRdb keeps only in-frame clones here, not all; method: immunoSEQ multiplex PCR. This sample has 2 million to 2.5 million clones; over 85% occur once, and the top ten carry about 0.38%. Specimen: naive CD4+ T cells from PBMCs. The subset denotes: CD45RA+ positively selected. The source of these receptors is a young man in good health. Some clones in this sample may be carry-over from other donors' samples.

This clone came up a few times. The J gene is TRBJ1-5, the V gene TRBV7-9, with 7 positions matching TRBD1. Trimming removed 4 bases from V and 0 bases from J; junction bases left unmatched: 6. The length of the CDR3 is 16 residues. Germline CDR1 reads SEHNR; CDR2 reads FQNEAQ (reference sequence). CDR3 protein: CASSSGQQYSNQPQHF. The CDR3 DNA follows: TGTGCCAGCAGCTCGGGACAGCAATATAGCAATCAGCCCCAGCATTTT.

This clone has just a few counts. The chain links TRBV6-6 to TRBJ2-1; 8 bases match TRBD2. V lost 0 bases, J lost 4 bases, and 5 bases stayed unmatched. The CDR3 has 16 residues. Germline loops: CDR1 MNHNY, CDR2 SVGAGI (reference sequence). The CDR3 region has the DNA TGTGCCAGCAGTTACTCGACTAGCGTTAAATACAATGAGCAGTTCTTC. This codes for CASSYSTSVKYNEQFF.